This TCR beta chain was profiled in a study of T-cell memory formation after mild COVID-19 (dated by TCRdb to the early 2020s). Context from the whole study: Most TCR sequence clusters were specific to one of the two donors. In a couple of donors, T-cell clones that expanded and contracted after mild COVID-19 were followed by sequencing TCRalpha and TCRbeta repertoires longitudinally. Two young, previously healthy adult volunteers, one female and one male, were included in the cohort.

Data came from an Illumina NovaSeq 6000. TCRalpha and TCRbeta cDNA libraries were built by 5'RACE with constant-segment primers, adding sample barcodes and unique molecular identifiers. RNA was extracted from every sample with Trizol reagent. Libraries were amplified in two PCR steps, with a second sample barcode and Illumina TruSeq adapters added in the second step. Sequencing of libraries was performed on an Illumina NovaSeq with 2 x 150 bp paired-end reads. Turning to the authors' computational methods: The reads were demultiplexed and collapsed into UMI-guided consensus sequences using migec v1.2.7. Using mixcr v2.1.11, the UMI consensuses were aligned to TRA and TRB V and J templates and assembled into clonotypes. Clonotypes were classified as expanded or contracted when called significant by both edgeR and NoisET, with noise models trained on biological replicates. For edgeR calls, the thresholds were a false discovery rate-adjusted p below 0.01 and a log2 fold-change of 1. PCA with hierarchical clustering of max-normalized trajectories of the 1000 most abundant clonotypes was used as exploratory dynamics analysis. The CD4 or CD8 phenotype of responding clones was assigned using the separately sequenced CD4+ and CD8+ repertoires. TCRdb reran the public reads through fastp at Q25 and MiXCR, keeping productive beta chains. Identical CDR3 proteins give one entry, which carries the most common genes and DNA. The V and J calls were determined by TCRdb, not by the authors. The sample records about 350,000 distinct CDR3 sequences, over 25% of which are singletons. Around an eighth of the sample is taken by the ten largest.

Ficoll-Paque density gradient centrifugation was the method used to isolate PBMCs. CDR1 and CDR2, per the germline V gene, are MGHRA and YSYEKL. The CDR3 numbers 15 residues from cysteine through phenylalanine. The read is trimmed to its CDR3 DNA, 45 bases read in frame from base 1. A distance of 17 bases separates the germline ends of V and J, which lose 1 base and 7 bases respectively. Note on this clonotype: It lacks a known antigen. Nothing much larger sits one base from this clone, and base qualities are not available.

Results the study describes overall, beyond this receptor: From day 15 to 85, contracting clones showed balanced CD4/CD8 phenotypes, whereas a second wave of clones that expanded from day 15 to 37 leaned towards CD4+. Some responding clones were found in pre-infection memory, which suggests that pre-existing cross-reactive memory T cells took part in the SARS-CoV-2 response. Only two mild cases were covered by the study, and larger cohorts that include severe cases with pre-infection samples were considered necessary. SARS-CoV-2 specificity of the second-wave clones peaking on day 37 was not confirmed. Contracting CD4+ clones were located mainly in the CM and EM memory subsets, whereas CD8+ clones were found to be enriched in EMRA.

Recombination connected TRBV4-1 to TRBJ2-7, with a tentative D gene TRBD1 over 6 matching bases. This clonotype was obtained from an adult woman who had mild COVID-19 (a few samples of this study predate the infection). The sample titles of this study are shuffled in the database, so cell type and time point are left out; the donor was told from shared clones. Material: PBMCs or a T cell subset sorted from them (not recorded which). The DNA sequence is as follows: TGCGCCAGCAGCCAAGTGGGGGCGGTTTTTCGGGAGCAGTACTTC. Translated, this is CASSQVGAVFREQYF.